The present entry profiles one T cell receptor beta chain with its context. This sample was included in a study of identifying expanded T cells in peripheral blood. Measured with immunoSEQ multiplex PCR; TCRdb has only the in-frame clones, and not every one. In the table there are under 150,000 clones, around 88% of which are singletons. Trimming stripped 5 bases from V and 1 base from J, with 8 bases between. CDR3 length: 13 amino acids. CDR1 and CDR2 from the germline V gene are SNHLY and FYNNEI. The chain links TRBV2 to TRBJ1-1, with D tentatively TRBD1 (6 bases). The origin of this receptor is a person between 18 and 75 years old in good health. Sequences were obtained from blood. CDR3 protein: CASSLQGNTEAFF. For the CDR3, the DNA is TGTGCCAGCAGTTTACAGGGGAACACTGAAGCTTTCTTT. The whole variable domain, remainder taken from reference TRBV2 and TRBJ1-1, is EPEVTQTPSHQVTQMGQEVILRCVPISNHLYFYWYRQILGQKVEFLVSFYNNEISEKSEIFDDQFSVERPDGSNFTLKIRSTKLEDSAMYFCASSLQGNTEAFFGQGTRLTVV.